This TCR beta chain stems from a study of blood T cells in healthy people across ages (dated by TCRdb to between 2014 and 2017). Turning to the overall study: Template switching captured roughly one uniquely barcoded TCR beta cDNA molecule per two T cells in model experiments. The study measured age-related changes in TCR beta repertoire diversity using deep sequencing normalized with unique cDNA molecular identifiers. Donors were grouped into four age groups: young (average about 15 years), middle-aged (39), aged (about 60) and long-lived (approximately 82). To avoid experimental bias, donors of different ages were randomly spread across the sequencing lanes. Using the same blood draw, the study looked at two additional independent replicas of 1 million unique cDNA reads for two donors, one aged 18 to 30 and the other aged 80 or older. Paper-wide results and their limitations: Because the CMV infection status of the donors was unknown, age-related changes in expanded clonotypes may potentially have been confounded. Since profiling was done on bulk unsorted PBMCs, naive and antigen-experienced compartments could not be conclusively compared. Compared with the aged group, the long-lived group had more naive CD4+ T cells, fewer expanded clones and increased TCR diversity, suggesting age selection. Observed TCR beta diversity per million T cells fell roughly linearly with age, and a significant reduction was already apparent by age around 40. There was a strong correlation between observed TCR beta diversity and the percentage of naive T cells measured by flow cytometry. Total diversity estimates from one million sequenced T cells were considered lower bounds and underestimates.

CDR1 and CDR2 were assigned from the germline V gene (reference sequence) as SEHNR and FQNEAQ. Between the V and J ends, shortened by 4 bases and 2 bases respectively, the junction contains 6 bases. The CDR3 spans 13 residues, from the cysteine through the phenylalanine. The sequence is cut down to CDR3 DNA, 39 bases in frame from base 1. The library was generated by 5' RACE. Sequencing was carried out with an Illumina HiSeq 2500. A second PCR of about 6 to 11 cycles was performed with a sample-barcoded 5' primer and a J-beta primer mix. A template-switch 5' adaptor carrying 12 random nucleotides introduced a unique molecular identifier onto each TCR beta cDNA molecule. Each sample yielded at least 3 million CDR3-containing paired-end reads. The Mint cDNA synthesis kit, primed by a TRBC-specific oligonucleotide, was used to synthesize first-strand cDNA from all RNA. All cDNA was treated with uracil-DNA glycosylase and then went through a first 18-cycle PCR with the universal primers M1SS and BC2_uni_R. In the paper's pipeline: Each sample was normalized by randomly selecting 1 million high-quality reads, each carrying a distinct molecular identifier. Reads with shared molecular identifiers were discarded instead of being binned into consensus sequences. CDR3 identification, clonotype clustering and error correction used MiTCR with a Q25 quality threshold and the strictest error-elimination algorithm. A nonparametric unseen species model with Euler transformation was used to estimate lower-bound total TCR beta diversity. The raw public data were reprocessed by TCRdb itself: fastp quality trimming at Q25, MiXCR clonotype calling, in-frame beta chains only. Every distinct CDR3 protein forms one entry, paired with its most common genes and DNA. TCRdb, not the authors, supplied the V and J calls. Counted in this sample were about a million distinct CDR3 sequences; roughly half of them appeared once. The ten biggest clones cover 20% to 25% of the sample.

Donors were around 37 systemically healthy Caucasian individuals from Russia aged roughly 6 to 100 years. Each donor gave about 9.8 milliliters of peripheral blood, drawn into EDTA-treated Vacutainer tubes. Ficoll-Paque density-gradient centrifugation was used to isolate PBMCs, with at least 7 million obtained per sample. Trizol reagent was used to extract total RNA from the PBMCs, yielding at least 6 micrograms per sample. Naive CD45RAhigh/CD27high T cell percentages were measured by flow cytometry on a PBMC aliquot from every donor. Comments on this clonotype: Its antigen specificity is not known. Base qualities were left out, and no much larger clone turns up one base away.

The receptor's source is a woman aged 55-70 years in good health. The chain uses TRBV7-9 and TRBJ2-4; the D gene identity is not certain. Sequenced material: blood. CDR3 protein: CASSSLPKNIQYF. The DNA is TGTGCCAGCAGCTCCCTACCCAAAAACATTCAGTACTTC. The variable domain in full, with residues beyond the CDR3 obtained from the reference TRBV7-9 and TRBJ2-4 genes, is DTGVSQNPRHKITKRGQNVTFRCDPISEHNRLYWYRQTLGQGPEFLTYFQNEAQLEKSRLLSDRFSAERPKGSFSTLEIQRTEQGDSAMYLCASSSLPKNIQYFGAGTRLSVL.